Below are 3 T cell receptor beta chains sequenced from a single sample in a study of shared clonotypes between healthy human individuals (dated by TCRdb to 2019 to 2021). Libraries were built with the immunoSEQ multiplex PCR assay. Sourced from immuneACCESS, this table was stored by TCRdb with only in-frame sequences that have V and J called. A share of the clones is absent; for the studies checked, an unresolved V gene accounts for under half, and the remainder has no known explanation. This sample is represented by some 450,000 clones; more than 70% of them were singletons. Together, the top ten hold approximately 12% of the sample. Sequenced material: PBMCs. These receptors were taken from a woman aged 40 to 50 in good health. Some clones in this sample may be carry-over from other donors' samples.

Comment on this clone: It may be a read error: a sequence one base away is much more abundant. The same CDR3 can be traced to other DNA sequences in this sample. CDR3 residues: CASSYAGQGHNEQFF. CDR3 in DNA: TGTGCCAGCAGTTACGCCGGGCAGGGGCACAATGAGCAGTTCTTC. V usage is TRBV6-6 and J usage is TRBJ2-1; D might be TRBD1 (6 bases). Germline CDR1 reads MNHNY; CDR2 reads SVGAGI (reference sequence). Trimming stripped 2 bases from V and 5 bases from J, with 13 bases between. The CDR3 totals 15 residues.

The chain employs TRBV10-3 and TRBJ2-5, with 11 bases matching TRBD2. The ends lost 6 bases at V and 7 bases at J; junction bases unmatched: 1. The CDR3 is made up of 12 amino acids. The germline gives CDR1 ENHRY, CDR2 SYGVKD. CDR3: CAIRGTSGTQYF. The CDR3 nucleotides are TGTGCCATCAGGGGGACTAGCGGGACCCAGTACTTC.

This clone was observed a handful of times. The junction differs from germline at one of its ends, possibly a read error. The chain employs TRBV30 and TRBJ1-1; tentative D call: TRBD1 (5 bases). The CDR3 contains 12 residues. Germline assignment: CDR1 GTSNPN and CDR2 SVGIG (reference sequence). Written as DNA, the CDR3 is TGTGCCCGGAGTGTACGGGGGACTGAAGCTTTCTTT. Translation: CARSVRGTEAFF.